The clone carrying this T cell receptor (beta chain) has more than one count but fewer than ten. The sample comes from a study of blood T cell repertoires in COVID-19. Study at large: COVID-19 samples collected from the United States, Italy and Spain covered acute and convalescent phases. The analysed material was cDNA or gDNA that came from T cells, B-cell-depleted T cells, or PBMCs.

Sequencing used immunoSEQ multiplex PCR; TCRdb keeps in-frame clones, though not all of them. The table has around 200,000 clones, around 83% seen once; the top ten hold about 5%. The CDR3 loop spans 15 amino acids. V lost 4 bases, J lost 4 bases, and 10 bases stayed unmatched. CDR1 SGHNT and CDR2 YYREEE come from the germline V gene (reference sequence). The source is a woman of 80 years or more with acute or convalescent COVID-19. This chain uses TRBV5-4 with TRBJ1-2; 7 bases agree with TRBD1. What was sequenced was peripheral blood. The DNA for the CDR3 is TGTGCCAGCAGCCAAACGGGACAGATAGTCTATGGCTACACCTTC. This encodes CASSQTGQIVYGYTF.